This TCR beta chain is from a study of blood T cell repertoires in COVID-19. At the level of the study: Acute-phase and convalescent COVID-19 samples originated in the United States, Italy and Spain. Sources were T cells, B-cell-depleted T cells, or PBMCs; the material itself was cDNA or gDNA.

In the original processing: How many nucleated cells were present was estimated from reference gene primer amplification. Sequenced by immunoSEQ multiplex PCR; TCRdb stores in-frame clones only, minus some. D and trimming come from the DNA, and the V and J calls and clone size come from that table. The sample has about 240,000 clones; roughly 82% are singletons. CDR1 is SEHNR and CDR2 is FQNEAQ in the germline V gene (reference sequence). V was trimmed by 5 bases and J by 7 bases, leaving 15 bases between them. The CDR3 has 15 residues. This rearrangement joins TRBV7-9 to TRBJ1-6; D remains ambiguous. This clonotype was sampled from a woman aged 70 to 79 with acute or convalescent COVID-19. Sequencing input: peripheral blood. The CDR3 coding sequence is TGTGCCAGCAGCCCCCAAACCACGGTCAATTCACCCCTCCACTTT. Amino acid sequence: CASSPQTTVNSPLHF.